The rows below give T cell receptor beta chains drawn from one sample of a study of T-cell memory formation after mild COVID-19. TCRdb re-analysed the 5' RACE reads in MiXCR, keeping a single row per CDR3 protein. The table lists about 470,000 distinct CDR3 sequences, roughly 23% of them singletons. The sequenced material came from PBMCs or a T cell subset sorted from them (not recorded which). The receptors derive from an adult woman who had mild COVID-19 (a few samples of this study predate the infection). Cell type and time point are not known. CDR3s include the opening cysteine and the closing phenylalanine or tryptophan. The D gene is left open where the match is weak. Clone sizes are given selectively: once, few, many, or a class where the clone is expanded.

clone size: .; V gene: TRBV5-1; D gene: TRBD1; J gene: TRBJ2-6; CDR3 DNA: TGCGCCAGCAGCCGAGGACAGGGGGCAACTGGGGCCAACGTCCTGACTTTC; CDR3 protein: CASSRGQGATGANVLTF
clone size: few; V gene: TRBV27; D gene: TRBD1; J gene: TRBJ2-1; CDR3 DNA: TGTGCCAGCAGTTTGGCAGGGGGCTTGTATGAGCAGTTCTTC; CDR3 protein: CASSLAGGLYEQFF
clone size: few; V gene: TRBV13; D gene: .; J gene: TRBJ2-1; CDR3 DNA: TGTGCCAGCAGCGTAGAATTAATGTACAATGAGCAGTTCTTC; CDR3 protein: CASSVELMYNEQFF
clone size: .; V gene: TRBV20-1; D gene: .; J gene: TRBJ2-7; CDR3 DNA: TGCAGTGCTAGAGATAAGCCCGGGGCTCTCTACGAGCAGTACTTC; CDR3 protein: CSARDKPGALYEQYF
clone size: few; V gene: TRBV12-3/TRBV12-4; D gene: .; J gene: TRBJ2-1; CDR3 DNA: TGTGCCAGCAGTTTACAGCACAATGAGCAGTTCTTC; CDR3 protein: CASSLQHNEQFF
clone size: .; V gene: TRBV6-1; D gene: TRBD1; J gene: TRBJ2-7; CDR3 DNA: TGTGCCAGCCGGGACAGGCCCGCCTACGAGCAGTACTTC; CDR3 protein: CASRDRPAYEQYF
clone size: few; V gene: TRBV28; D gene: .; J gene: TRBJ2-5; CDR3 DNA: TGTGCCAGCAGACGCTCGTCCGGGGAGACCCAGTACTTC; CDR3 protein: CASRRSSGETQYF
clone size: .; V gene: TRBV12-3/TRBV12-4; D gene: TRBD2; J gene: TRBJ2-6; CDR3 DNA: TGTGCCAGCAGTTTCCAAGCGGGGTCTGGGGCCAACGTCCTGACTTTC; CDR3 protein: CASSFQAGSGANVLTF
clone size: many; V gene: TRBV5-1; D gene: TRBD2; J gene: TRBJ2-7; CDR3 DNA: TGCGCCAGCAGCTCCGCCGGCCGACTTGCGGGAGGGCAATACGAGCAGTACTTC; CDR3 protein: CASSSAGRLAGGQYEQYF
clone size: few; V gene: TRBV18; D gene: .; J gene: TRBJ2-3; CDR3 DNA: TGTGCCAGCTCACCATTGGACACAACCCGCACAGATACGCAGTATTTT; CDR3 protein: CASSPLDTTRTDTQYF
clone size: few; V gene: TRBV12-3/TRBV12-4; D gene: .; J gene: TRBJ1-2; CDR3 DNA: TGTGCCAGCAGTCCCGCCCCCCCTAGAGACTATGGCTACACCTTC; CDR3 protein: CASSPAPPRDYGYTF
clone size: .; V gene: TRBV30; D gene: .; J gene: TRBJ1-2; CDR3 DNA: TGTGCCTGGAGTGCGGGGGGAACTCATGGCTACACCTTC; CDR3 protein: CAWSAGGTHGYTF
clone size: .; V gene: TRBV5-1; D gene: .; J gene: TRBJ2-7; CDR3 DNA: TGCGCCAGCAGCCCTCGACTAGCCTACGAGCAGTACTTC; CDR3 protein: CASSPRLAYEQYF
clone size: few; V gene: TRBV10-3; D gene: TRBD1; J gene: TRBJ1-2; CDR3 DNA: TGTGCCATCAGTGAGTCGAACAGGGGACATGGCTACACCTTC; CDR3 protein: CAISESNRGHGYTF
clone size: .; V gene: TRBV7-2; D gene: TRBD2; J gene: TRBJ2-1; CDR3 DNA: TGTGCCAGCAGCCTGACTAGCGGGGGGCTTCGTACCTACAATGAGCAGTTCTTC; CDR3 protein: CASSLTSGGLRTYNEQFF
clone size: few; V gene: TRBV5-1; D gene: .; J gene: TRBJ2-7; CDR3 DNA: TGCGCCAGCTCGCACGGGGCGCGTGAGCAGTACTTC; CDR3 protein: CASSHGAREQYF
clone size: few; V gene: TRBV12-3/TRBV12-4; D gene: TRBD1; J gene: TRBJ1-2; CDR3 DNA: TGTGCCAGCAGTCCGACAGGGGCTGGCTACACCTTC; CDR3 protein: CASSPTGAGYTF
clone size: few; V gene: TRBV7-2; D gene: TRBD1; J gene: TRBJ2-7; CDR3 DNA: TGTGCCAGCAGCTTCTCCCGGGACAGGGGGCTCTACGAGCAGTACTTC; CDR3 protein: CASSFSRDRGLYEQYF
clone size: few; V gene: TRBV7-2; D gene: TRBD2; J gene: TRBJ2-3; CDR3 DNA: TGTGCCAGCAGTCAAACGCGACTAGCGGGACCCACAGATACGCAGTATTTT; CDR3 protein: CASSQTRLAGPTDTQYF
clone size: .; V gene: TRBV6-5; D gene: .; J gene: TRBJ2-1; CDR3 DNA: TGTGCCAGCAGTCCTTCGGGAGGGGGCGCCCCCTACAATGAGCAGTTCTTC; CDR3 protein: CASSPSGGGAPYNEQFF
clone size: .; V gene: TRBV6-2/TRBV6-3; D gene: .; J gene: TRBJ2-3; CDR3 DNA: TGTGCCAGCGGAAGCCCCCCTATGGATACGCAGTATTTT; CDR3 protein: CASGSPPMDTQYF
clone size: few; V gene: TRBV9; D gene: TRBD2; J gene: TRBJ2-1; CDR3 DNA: TGTGCCAGCAGCGAGGGACTAGTTAATGAGCAGTTCTTC; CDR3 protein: CASSEGLVNEQFF
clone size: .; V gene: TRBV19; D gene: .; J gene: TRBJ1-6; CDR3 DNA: TGTGCCAGTAACCCGGCCCGTTTCGAAGGGAATTCACCCCTCCACTTT; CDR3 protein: CASNPARFEGNSPLHF
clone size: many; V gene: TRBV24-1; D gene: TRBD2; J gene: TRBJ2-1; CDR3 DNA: TGTGCCACCAGTGATGGGACTAGCGCGACCTACAATGAGCAGTTCTTC; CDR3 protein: CATSDGTSATYNEQFF
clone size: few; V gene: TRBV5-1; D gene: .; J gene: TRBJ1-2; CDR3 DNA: TGCGCCAGCAGCTCACGGGACACAGACGGGAAGGATGGCTACACCTTC; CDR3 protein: CASSSRDTDGKDGYTF
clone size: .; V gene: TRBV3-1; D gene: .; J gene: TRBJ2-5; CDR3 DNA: TGTGCCAGCAGCCAAGTTGATGTGACCCAGTACTTC; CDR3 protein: CASSQVDVTQYF
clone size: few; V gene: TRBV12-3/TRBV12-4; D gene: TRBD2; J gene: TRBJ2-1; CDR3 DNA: TGTGCCATTGGGACTAGCGGATACAATGAGCAGTTCTTC; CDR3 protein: CAIGTSGYNEQFF
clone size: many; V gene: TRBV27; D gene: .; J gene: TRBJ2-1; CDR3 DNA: TGTGCCAGCAGTTTAGAGGGATCCTACAATGAGCAGTTCTTC; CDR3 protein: CASSLEGSYNEQFF
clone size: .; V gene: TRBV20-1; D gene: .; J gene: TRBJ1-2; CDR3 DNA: TGCAGTGCTAGCCCGAATGGCTACACCTTC; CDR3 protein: CSASPNGYTF
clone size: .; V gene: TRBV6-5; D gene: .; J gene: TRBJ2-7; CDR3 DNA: TGTGCCAGCAGTTACCCCCGAGGCTTAGGGTCCTACGAGCAGTACTTC; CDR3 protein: CASSYPRGLGSYEQYF
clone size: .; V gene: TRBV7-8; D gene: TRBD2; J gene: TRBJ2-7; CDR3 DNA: TGTGCCAGCAGCTTGGCCAGGACTAGCCCTCACGAGCAGTACTTC; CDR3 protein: CASSLARTSPHEQYF
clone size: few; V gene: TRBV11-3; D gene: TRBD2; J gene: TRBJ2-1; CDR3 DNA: TGTGCCAGCAGCCAACGCCGCGGGAGGCAGTTCTTC; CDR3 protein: CASSQRRGRQFF
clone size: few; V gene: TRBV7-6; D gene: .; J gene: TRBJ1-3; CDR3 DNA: TGTGCCAGCAGCTTAGGTGGGGGGGTCTCTGGAAACACCATATATTTT; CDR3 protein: CASSLGGGVSGNTIYF
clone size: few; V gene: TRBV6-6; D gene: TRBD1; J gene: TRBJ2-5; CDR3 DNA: TGTGCCAGCAGCTCAGGGGGCTTAATCGTTGAGACCCAGTACTTC; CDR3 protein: CASSSGGLIVETQYF
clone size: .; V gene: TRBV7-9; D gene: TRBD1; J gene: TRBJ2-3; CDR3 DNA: TGTGCCAGCAGCTCCGGGACAGGGGGCGGAGATACGCAGTATTTT; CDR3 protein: CASSSGTGGGDTQYF
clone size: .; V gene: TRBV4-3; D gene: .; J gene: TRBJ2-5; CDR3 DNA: TGCGCCAGCAGCCAGGAAGAGAGTCGGACAGCCCAAGAGACCCAGTACTTC; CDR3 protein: CASSQEESRTAQETQYF
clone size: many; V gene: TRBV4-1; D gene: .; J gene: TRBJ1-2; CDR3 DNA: TGCGCCAGCAGCCAAGATATGGAGGGCTACACCTTC; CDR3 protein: CASSQDMEGYTF
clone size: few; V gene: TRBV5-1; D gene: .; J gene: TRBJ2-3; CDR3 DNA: TGCGCCAGCAGCCCCCTAGTGGGGGATACGCAGTATTTT; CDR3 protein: CASSPLVGDTQYF
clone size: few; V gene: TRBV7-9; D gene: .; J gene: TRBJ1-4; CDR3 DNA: TGTGCCAGCAGCTTAGCAGCCACTAATGAAAAACTGTTTTTT; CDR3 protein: CASSLAATNEKLFF
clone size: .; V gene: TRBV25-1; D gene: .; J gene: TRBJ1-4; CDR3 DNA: TGTGCCAGCAGTTCCTACACTCCGGGGGGGGCGAATGAAAAACTGTTTTTT; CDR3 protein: CASSSYTPGGANEKLFF
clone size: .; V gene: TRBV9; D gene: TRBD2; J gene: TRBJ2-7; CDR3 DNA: TGTGCCAGCAGCGGAGGGACTAGCGGGGGTATGAACGAGCAGTACTTC; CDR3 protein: CASSGGTSGGMNEQYF
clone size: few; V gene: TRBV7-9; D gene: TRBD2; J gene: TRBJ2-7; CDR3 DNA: TGTGCCAGCAGCTTAGCTAGCGGGGGGACAACCTACGAGCAGTACTTC; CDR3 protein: CASSLASGGTTYEQYF
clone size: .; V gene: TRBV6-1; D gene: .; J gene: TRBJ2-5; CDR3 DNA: TGTGCCAGCAGTGAAACCCGGGACCGTCCCAGAGAGACCCAGTACTTC; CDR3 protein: CASSETRDRPRETQYF
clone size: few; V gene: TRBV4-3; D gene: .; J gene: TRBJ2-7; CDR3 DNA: TGCGCCAGCAGCCAAGGTCCTGAGGGGGAGCAGTACTTC; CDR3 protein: CASSQGPEGEQYF
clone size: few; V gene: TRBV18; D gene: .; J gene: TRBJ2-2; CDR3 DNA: TGTGCCAGCTCACTGTATTCAGGAAACGGGCCTACGGACACCGGGGAGCTGTTTTTT; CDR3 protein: CASSLYSGNGPTDTGELFF
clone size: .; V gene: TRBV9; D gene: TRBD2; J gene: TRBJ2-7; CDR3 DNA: TGTGCCAGCAGCGTAGTAGGAGCGGGAGGGCCCGACGAGCAGTACTTC; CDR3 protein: CASSVVGAGGPDEQYF
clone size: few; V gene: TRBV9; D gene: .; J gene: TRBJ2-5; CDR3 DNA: TGTGCCAGCAGCGTAGCGGGAGAAGAGACCCAGTACTTC; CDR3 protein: CASSVAGEETQYF
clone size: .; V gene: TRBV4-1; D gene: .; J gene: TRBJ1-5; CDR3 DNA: TGCGCCAGCAGCCAAGATGGGGGGCTCAAGCCCCAGCATTTT; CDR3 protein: CASSQDGGLKPQHF